The 7 T cell receptor beta chains below all came from one sample that was sequenced in a study of blood T cells in healthy people across ages. Primers used in a second PCR of roughly 7 to 12 cycles were a sample-barcoded 5' primer and a J-beta primer mix. Each CDR3 protein is one row after TCRdb ran MiXCR on the 5' RACE reads. The data contain about 720,000 distinct CDR3 sequences, around a quarter of them singletons. The same data also contributed to another study, on T cells of mothers and their children.

Sequences were obtained from blood. The receptors stem from a boy between 10 and 17 years old in good health.

Comment on this clonotype: This may be a read error: a much more frequent sequence differs by one nucleotide. The chain carries TRBV6-2 or TRBV6-3 and TRBJ2-5, with a possible D match to TRBD1 (5 bases). The last part of the DNA fits TRBJ2-7 better; the J call may be wrong. The CDR3 is made up of 14 amino acids. Germline values: CDR1 MNHEY, CDR2 SVGEGT. The CDR3 DNA reads TGTGCCAGCAGTTACTCGGACATCTCCTACGAGCAGTACTTC. This encodes CASSYSDISYEQYF.

This chain connects TRBV12-3 or TRBV12-4 to TRBJ2-5; D not resolved. The CDR3 covers 13 residues. V was pared by 7 bases and J by 3 bases, with 12 bases between. The CDR3 sequence: CASTTSTEETQYF. The CDR3 DNA is TGTGCCAGCACCACGAGTACAGAAGAGACCCAGTACTTC.

The V and J genes are TRBV24-1 and TRBJ2-3; D may be TRBD2 (5 bases). Trimming pared 3 bases from V and 2 bases from J, leaving 20 bases between. This CDR3 is 18 amino acids long. CDR1 is KGHDR, CDR2 SFDVKD, per germline. The CDR3 DNA reads as TGTGCCACCAGTGATCTTTCCCATGCGGGCGATTACACAGATACGCAGTATTTT. It is translated as CATSDLSHAGDYTDTQYF.

This clonotype occurred a few times. V and J are TRBV29-1 and TRBJ2-1; D may correspond to TRBD1 or TRBD2 (5 bases each). Germline V gene lookup returns CDR1 SQVTM and CDR2 ANQGSEA. The CDR3 is 17 amino acids. V gave up 3 bases and J gave up 6 bases, with 24 bases separating them. The CDR3 DNA sequence: TGCAGCGTTGACCTTCCGGGGCGGTTATTTTCTCGCAATGAGCAGTTCTTC. Translated: CSVDLPGRLFSRNEQFF.

This clonotype was seen only a few times. In DNA form, the CDR3 reads TGTGCCAGCTCGCCAGTTCCCAATGAGCAGTTCTTC. Encoded protein: CASSPVPNEQFF. This chain links TRBV18 with TRBJ2-7; D is unclear. The J call is uncertain, as TRBJ2-1 better fits the DNA end. CDR1 is KGHSH, CDR2 LQKENI, per germline. This CDR3 comprises 12 residues.

This clonotype was counted a few times. This chain uses TRBV6-1 with TRBJ2-7; D unclear. V lost 4 bases to trimming and J lost 5 bases, with 15 bases between them. CDR3 length equals 14 residues. CDR1 is MNHNS and CDR2 is SASEGT in the germline V gene. Here the CDR3 reads CASSVWQSKDEQYF. The CDR3 nucleotides are TGTGCCAGCAGTGTTTGGCAGTCCAAGGACGAGCAGTACTTC.

This clonotype has only a few counts. J is TRBJ2-1 and V is TRBV24-1, with no clear D. The CDR3 consists of 14 residues. The V gene lost 4 bases and the J gene lost 4 bases, with 10 bases spanning the gap. Germline V gene data show CDR1 as KGHDR and CDR2 as SFDVKD. CDR3 DNA sequence: TGTGCCACCAGTGAGCCCGGAGCTTACAATGAGCAGTTCTTC. Translated: CATSEPGAYNEQFF.